Listed below are T cell receptor beta chains from one sample, sequenced in a study of blood T cells in healthy people across ages. TCRdb re-called the 5' RACE reads with MiXCR, one entry per CDR3 protein. Of some 930,000 distinct CDR3 sequences in the sample, roughly 28% were seen once. The same sample was also studied in work on T cells of mothers and their children.

Input material: blood. The receptors come from a woman aged 40 to 50 in good health. Both conserved end residues are part of each CDR3. Fields, in order: V gene, J gene, D gene, clone size, CDR3 DNA, CDR3 protein. A D gene is named only where the DNA matches it firmly. Clone size is stated in some rows and not others, as once, few, many or a class when expanded.

TRBV7-2,TRBJ1-2,-,many,TGTGCCAGCAGCCCATACGACTACTATGGCTACACCTTC,CASSPYDYYGYTF
TRBV5-5,TRBJ2-7,-,-,TGTGCCAGCAGCTTACGAGACGTAGAGACCTACGAGCAGTACTTC,CASSLRDVETYEQYF
TRBV5-1,TRBJ1-2,TRBD1,-,TGCGCCAGCAGCTCGGGGCAGGGGGGCTACAGCTACACCTTC,CASSSGQGGYSYTF
TRBV28,TRBJ2-7,TRBD1,many,TGTGCCAGCACTGCCGGGACAGGGCCCTTATTCGGGCAGTACTTC,CASTAGTGPLFGQYF
TRBV28,TRBJ2-7,TRBD2,once,TGTGCCAGCAGTCCTCTAGCGGGGAGAGGGTACGAGCAGTACTTC,CASSPLAGRGYEQYF
TRBV7-6,TRBJ1-4,TRBD1,few,TGTGCCAGCAGCCCGTCGACAGGGGGCGGGGATGAAAAACTGTTTTTT,CASSPSTGGGDEKLFF
TRBV5-1,TRBJ2-1,-,-,TGCGCCAGCAGCCCCCAACCCGGAGGCTCCTACAATGAGCAGTTCTTC,CASSPQPGGSYNEQFF
TRBV3-1,TRBJ2-7,TRBD2,-,TGTGCCAGCAGCCGCCTAGCGGGAGGAGGGAACGAGCAGTACTTC,CASSRLAGGGNEQYF
TRBV24-1,TRBJ2-7,-,-,TGTGCCACCAGTGATTGGTGGGAGCAGTACTTC,CATSDWWEQYF
TRBV9,TRBJ2-5,-,-,TGTGCCAGCAGCGTAAGGGGGGGGGCGGCGGAGACCCAGTACTTC,CASSVRGGAAETQYF
TRBV11-2,TRBJ1-1,-,-,TGTGCCAGCAGCTTATCCGGGGGGTGGACTGAAGCTTTCTTT,CASSLSGGWTEAFF
TRBV5-1,TRBJ2-5,TRBD1,few,TGCGCCAGCAGCTTGTCAGGACAGGGGGCAGAGACCCAGTACTTC,CASSLSGQGAETQYF
TRBV12-3/TRBV12-4,TRBJ1-2,-,-,TGTGCCAGCACCTCGGGAGTCTATGGCTACACCTTC,CASTSGVYGYTF
TRBV11-2,TRBJ1-1,-,-,TGTGCCAGCAGCCAAGCAGGTACCGAAGCTTTCTTT,CASSQAGTEAFF
TRBV5-6,TRBJ2-1,TRBD1,-,TGTGCCAGCGGCTTGGGGACAGGATACAATGAGCAGTTCTTC,CASGLGTGYNEQFF
TRBV30,TRBJ2-7,-,few,TGTGCCTGGAGTGTTGGAGGGAATAGCGAGCAGTACTTC,CAWSVGGNSEQYF
TRBV12-3/TRBV12-4,TRBJ1-1,-,few,TGTGCCAGCAGTTTCGGCAGCGGCACTGAAGCTTTCTTT,CASSFGSGTEAFF
TRBV20-1,TRBJ2-6,-,-,TGCAGTGCTAGTTTGATGAGCTCTGGGGCCAACGTCCTGACTTTC,CSASLMSSGANVLTF
TRBV7-2,TRBJ2-7,-,-,TGTGCCAGCAGCCCTCGGACAGTAAGCCCCTACAATGAGCAGTACTTC,CASSPRTVSPYNEQYF
TRBV12-3/TRBV12-4,TRBJ1-1,TRBD1,few,TGTGCCAGCACCCCTACCAGGGGGAGCACTGAAGCTTTCTTT,CASTPTRGSTEAFF
TRBV5-6,TRBJ2-7,-,-,TGTGCCAGCAGTTTTGGTCCTCCCTACGAGCAGTACTTC,CASSFGPPYEQYF
TRBV7-2,TRBJ2-3,TRBD2,few,TGTGTCAGCAGCATAACTAGCGGGGGGGTCACAGATACGCAGTATTTT,CVSSITSGGVTDTQYF
TRBV7-6,TRBJ2-4,-,-,TGTGCCAGCAGCTCAGCCCTTTGGGACATTCAGTACTTC,CASSSALWDIQYF
TRBV6-6,TRBJ1-2,-,-,TGTGCCAGCAGTCCACAGGAAACCTATGGCTACACCTTC,CASSPQETYGYTF
TRBV5-1,TRBJ1-5,-,many,TGCGCCAGCAGCTTACAAGGCCCATATAGCAATCAGCCCCAGCATTTT,CASSLQGPYSNQPQHF
TRBV5-1,TRBJ2-7,TRBD1,-,TGCGCCAGCAGCCACGGACAGGGTTGCAACGAGCAGTACTTC,CASSHGQGCNEQYF
TRBV7-3,TRBJ2-1,-,many,TGTGCCAGCAGCCCCCTGGGGGGCTACAATGAGCAGTTCTTC,CASSPLGGYNEQFF